This T cell receptor (beta chain) was sequenced in a study of cytomegalovirus exposure and HLA in healthy donors. Study-level information: Earlier, 95 million to 140 million unique TCR beta sequences were recovered from 200 million or so T cells by an analysis.

Note on this clone: Its matching antigen is unknown.

General study results and limits: A likely sequencing artifact accounted for one observed cluster of highly shared sequence variants. HLA-A and HLA-B allele assignments for most subjects were reportedly predicted accurately using TCR beta sequences. Trimming of TCR beta V- and J-genes showed a link, identified in a later analysis, to a missense DCLRE1C variant.

The CDR3 spans 15 residues. Germline CDR1 SEHNR, CDR2 FQNEAQ (reference sequence). V was clipped by 4 bases and J by 7 bases, with 14 bases between them. Vbeta (60) and Jbeta (13) primers were used in the PCR. Repertoires were generated with immunoSEQ multiplex PCR, while TCRdb's copy carries only in-frame clones and drops some. The sample has around 200,000 clones; roughly four fifths are singletons. V gene TRBV7-9 combines with J gene TRBJ1-6; maybe TRBD1 (6 bases). The sample consisted of PBMCs. This TCR was recovered from a middle-aged man in good health and CMV-seronegative. CDR3 in amino acids: CASSSWDNENSPLHF. Written as DNA, the CDR3 is TGTGCCAGCAGCTCATGGGACAATGAAAATTCACCCCTCCACTTT.